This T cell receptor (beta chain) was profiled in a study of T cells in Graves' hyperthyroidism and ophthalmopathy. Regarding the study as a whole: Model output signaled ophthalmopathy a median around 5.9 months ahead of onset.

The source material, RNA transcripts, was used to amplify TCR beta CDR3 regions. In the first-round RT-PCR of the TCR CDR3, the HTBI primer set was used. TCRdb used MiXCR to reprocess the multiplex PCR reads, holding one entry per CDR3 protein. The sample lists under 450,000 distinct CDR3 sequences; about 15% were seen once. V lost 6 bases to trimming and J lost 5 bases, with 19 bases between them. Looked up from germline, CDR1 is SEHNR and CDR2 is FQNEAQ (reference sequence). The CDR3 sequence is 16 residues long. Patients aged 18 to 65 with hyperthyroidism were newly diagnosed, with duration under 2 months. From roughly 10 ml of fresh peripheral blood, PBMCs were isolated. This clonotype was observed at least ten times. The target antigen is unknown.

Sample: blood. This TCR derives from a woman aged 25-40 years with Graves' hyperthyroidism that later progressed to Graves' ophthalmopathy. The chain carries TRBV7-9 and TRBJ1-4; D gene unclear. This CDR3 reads CASSFDSAGENEKLFF. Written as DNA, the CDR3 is TGTGCCAGCAGTTTCGACTCGGCAGGTGAAAATGAAAAACTGTTTTTT.